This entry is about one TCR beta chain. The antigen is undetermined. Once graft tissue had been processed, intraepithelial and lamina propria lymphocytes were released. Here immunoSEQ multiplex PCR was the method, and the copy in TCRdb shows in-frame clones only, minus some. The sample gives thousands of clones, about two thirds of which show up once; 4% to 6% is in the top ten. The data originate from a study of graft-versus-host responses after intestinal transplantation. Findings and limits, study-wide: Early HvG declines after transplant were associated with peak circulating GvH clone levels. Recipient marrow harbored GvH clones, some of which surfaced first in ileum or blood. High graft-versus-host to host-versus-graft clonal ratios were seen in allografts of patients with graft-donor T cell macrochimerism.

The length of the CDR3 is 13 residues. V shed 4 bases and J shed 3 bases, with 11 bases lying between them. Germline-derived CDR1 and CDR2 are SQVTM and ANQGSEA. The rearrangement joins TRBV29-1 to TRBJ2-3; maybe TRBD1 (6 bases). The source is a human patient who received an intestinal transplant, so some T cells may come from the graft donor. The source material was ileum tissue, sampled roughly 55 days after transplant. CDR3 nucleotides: TGCAGCGTTGTGGCAGGGGAAACAGATACGCAGTATTTT. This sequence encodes CSVVAGETDTQYF.